The source of this T cell receptor beta chain is a study of control samples from healthy donors and cancer patients. The data were produced by immunoSEQ multiplex PCR, yet TCRdb's version contains in-frame clones alone and is incomplete. Found here are approximately 150,000 clones, about nine tenths of them singletons; the top ten hold more than 3%. Sequenced sample: blood. This clonotype was obtained from a man younger than 45 in good health.

The CDR3 spells CASGITGVDGYTF. The CDR3 nucleotides are TGTGCCAGCGGAATAACAGGAGTTGATGGCTACACCTTC. J is TRBJ1-2 and V is TRBV6-5; D may be TRBD1 (5 bases). Trimming shortened V by 8 bases and J by 6 bases, and 16 bases separated the two germline ends. The CDR3 contains 13 residues. From germline, CDR1 is MNHEY and CDR2 SVGAGI.